This TCR beta chain stems from a study of CDR3 diversity in severe acne. In its sample, this clonotype was seen many times. There are 16 residues in the CDR3. Germline lookup yields CDR1 MNHNS and CDR2 SASEGT. V lost 1 base, J lost 8 bases, and 10 bases stayed unmatched. TCRdb reprocessed the PCR reads via MiXCR and lists one record per CDR3 protein. The table lists about 90,000 distinct CDR3 sequences, 45% to 50% of them singletons. The material sequenced was blood. The sequence was obtained from a male donor with severe acne vulgaris. This chain connects TRBV6-1 to TRBJ2-1, with 8 bases aligning to TRBD1. CDR3 nucleotide sequence: TGTGCCAGCAGTGAAGTAGGAGCCACAGGGGGTGATGAGCAGTTCTTC. This gives the protein CASSEVGATGGDEQFF.